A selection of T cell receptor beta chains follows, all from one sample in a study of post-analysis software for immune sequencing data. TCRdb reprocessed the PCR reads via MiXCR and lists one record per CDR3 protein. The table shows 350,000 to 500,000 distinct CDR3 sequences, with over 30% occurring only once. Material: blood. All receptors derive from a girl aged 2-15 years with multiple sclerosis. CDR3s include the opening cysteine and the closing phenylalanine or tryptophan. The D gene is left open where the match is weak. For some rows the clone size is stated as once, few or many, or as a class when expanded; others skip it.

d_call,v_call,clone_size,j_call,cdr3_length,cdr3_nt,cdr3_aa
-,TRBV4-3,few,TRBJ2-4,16,TGCGCCAGCAGCCAAGATCAGGGGACAACCAAAAACATTCAGTACTTC,CASSQDQGTTKNIQYF
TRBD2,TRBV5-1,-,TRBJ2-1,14,TGCGCCAGCAGCGGAGCGGGGGCCTACAATGAGCAGTTCTTC,CASSGAGAYNEQFF
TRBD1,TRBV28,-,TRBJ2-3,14,TGTGCCGGAAGGGGACAGGGGAACACAGATACGCAGTATTTT,CAGRGQGNTDTQYF
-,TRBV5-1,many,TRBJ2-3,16,TGCGCCAGCAGCTTTACCGGGACTCTTAGCACAGATACGCAGTATTTT,CASSFTGTLSTDTQYF
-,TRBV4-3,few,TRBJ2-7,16,TGCGCCAGCAGCCAAGATAAGGGGGGCTGGTCCTACGAGCAGTACTTC,CASSQDKGGWSYEQYF
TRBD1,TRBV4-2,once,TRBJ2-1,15,TGTGCCAGCAGCCAAGTCGGGAGCCCCCAGGGGGCCCAGTTTTTC,CASSQVGSPQGAQFF
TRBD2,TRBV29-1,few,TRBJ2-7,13,TGCAGCGGCTTAGCGGGAGTCATTTACGAGCAGTACTTC,CSGLAGVIYEQYF
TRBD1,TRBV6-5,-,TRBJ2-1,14,TGTGCCAGCAGCGTGACAGGGGGCGGACGGGGCCAGTTCTTC,CASSVTGGGRGQFF
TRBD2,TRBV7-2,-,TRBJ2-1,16,TGTGCCAGCAGAACCCAAATAGCGGGTCGAAACAATGAGCAGTTCTTC,CASRTQIAGRNNEQFF
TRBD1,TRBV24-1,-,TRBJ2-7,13,TGTGCCACCAGTGACAACCGGGACAGGGAGCAGTACTTC,CATSDNRDREQYF
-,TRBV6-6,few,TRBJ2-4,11,TGTGCCAGCAGTGAGAATGACATTCAGTACTTC,CASSENDIQYF
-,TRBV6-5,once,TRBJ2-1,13,TGTGCCAGCAGTCGTACGCTGGGATCTGAGCAGTTCTTC,CASSRTLGSEQFF
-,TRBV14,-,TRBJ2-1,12,TGTGCCAGCGGATACGGACCGACCGAGCAGTTCTTC,CASGYGPTEQFF
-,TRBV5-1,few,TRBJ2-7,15,TGCGCCAGCAGCTTGGATGACAGGGACTACTACGAGCAGTACTTC,CASSLDDRDYYEQYF
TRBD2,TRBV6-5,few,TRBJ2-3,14,TGTGCCAGCAGCCCCAGGTCGGGGGGGGATACGCAGTATTTT,CASSPRSGGDTQYF
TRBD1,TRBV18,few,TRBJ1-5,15,TGTGCCAGCTCACAAACCGGACAGGGCTATCAGCCCCAGCATTTT,CASSQTGQGYQPQHF
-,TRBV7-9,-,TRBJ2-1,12,TGTGCCAGCAGCGTACAGGGTGATGAGCAGTTCTTC,CASSVQGDEQFF
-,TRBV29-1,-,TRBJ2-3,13,TGCAGCGTTGAAGTCCCCGGCACAGATACGCAGTATTTT,CSVEVPGTDTQYF
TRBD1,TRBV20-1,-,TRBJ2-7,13,TGCAGTGCTAGGGGACAGTTTCACTGCGAGCAGTACTTC,CSARGQFHCEQYF
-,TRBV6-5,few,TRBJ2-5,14,TGTGCCAGCAGTTACTCCAGCAGGGAAGAGACCCAGTACTTC,CASSYSSREETQYF
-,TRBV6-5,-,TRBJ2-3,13,TGTGCCAGCAGTTACTCGCGGGTAGATACGCAGTATTTT,CASSYSRVDTQYF
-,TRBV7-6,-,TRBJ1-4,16,TGTGCCAGCAGCCCAGGGCCCGCGGCGGCTAATGAAAAACTGTTTTTT,CASSPGPAAANEKLFF
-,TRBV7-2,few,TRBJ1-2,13,TGTGCCAGCAGCCCTCACGAAGCCTATGGCTACACCTTC,CASSPHEAYGYTF
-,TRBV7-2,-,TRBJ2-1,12,TGTGCCAGCACCTTAGACTCCGGGACCCAGTTCTTC,CASTLDSGTQFF
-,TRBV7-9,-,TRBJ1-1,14,TGTGCCAGCAGCTTACAGGGGATAAGCACTGAAGCTTTCTTT,CASSLQGISTEAFF
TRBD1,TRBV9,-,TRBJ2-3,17,TGTGCCAGCAGCGTAGTAGGAGGGACAGGGGGCACAGATACGCAGTATTTT,CASSVVGGTGGTDTQYF
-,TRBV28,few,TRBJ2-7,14,TGTGCCAGCACCCGCCCGCCAGGTACCTACGAGCAGTACTTC,CASTRPPGTYEQYF
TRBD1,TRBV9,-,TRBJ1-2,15,TGTGCCAGCAGCTTGTGGGACAGTTCTAACTATGGCTACACCTTC,CASSLWDSSNYGYTF
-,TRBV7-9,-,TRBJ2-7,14,TGTGCCAGCAGCTTAGAAGGCAGGGCCTACGAGCAGTACTTC,CASSLEGRAYEQYF
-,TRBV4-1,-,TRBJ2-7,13,TGCGCCAGCAGCTATAGGCAAGACTACGAGCAGTACTTC,CASSYRQDYEQYF
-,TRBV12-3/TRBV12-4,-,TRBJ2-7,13,TGTGCCAGCAGTCCCTGGAAGGCCGACGAGCAGTACTTC,CASSPWKADEQYF
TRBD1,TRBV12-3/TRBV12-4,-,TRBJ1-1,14,TGTGCCAGCAACCTCGGGCCAGGGGGAACTGAAGCTTTCTTT,CASNLGPGGTEAFF
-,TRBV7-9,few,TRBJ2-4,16,TGTGCCAGCAGCTTAGGTTTACCTCTAGCCAAAAACATTCAGTACTTC,CASSLGLPLAKNIQYF
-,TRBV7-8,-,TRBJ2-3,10,TGTGCCAGCATGAGGGATACGCAGTATTTT,CASMRDTQYF
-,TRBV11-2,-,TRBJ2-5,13,TGTGCCAGCAGGGGGGCTAGAGGAGAGACCCAGTACTTC,CASRGARGETQYF
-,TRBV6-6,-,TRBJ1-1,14,TGTGCCAGCAGTTACGAGGGGGAGAACACTGAAGCTTTCTTT,CASSYEGENTEAFF
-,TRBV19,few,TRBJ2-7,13,TGTGCCAGTAGTCAACAGGGTTACTACGAGCAGTACTTC,CASSQQGYYEQYF
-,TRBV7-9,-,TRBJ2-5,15,TGTGCCAGCAGCCGCACAGGGTCCGGGCGAGGGACCCAGTACTTC,CASSRTGSGRGTQYF
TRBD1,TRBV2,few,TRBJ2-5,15,TGTGCCAGCAGTCCTTGGGACAGGGGAGTTGAGACCCAGTACTTC,CASSPWDRGVETQYF
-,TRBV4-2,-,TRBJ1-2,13,TGTGCCAGCAGCCAAATACAGCCAGGGGGCTACACCTTC,CASSQIQPGGYTF
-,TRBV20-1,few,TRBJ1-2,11,TGCAGTGGGTGGGAGGACTATGGCTACACCTTC,CSGWEDYGYTF
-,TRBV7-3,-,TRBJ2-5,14,TGTGCCAGCAGCTTAACCTCCCGGTCAGAGACCCAGTACTTC,CASSLTSRSETQYF
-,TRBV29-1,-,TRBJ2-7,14,TGCAGCGTTGAAGGAACAGGAGGCGACTACGAGCAGTACTTC,CSVEGTGGDYEQYF
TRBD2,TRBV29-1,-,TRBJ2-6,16,TGCAGCGTTGCCGGGGGGGAGAAAACTGGGGCCAACGTCCTGACTTTC,CSVAGGEKTGANVLTF
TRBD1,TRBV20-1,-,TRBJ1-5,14,TGCAGTGCTAGTGCCGGGACAGGGCTTCAGCCCCAGCATTTT,CSASAGTGLQPQHF
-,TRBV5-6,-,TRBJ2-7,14,TGTGCCAGCACCTGGGGGGACAGCTCCTACGAGCAGTACTTC,CASTWGDSSYEQYF
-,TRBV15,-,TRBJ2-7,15,TGTGCCACCAGCAGAGTAGTGGCACCCTCCTACGAGCAGTACTTC,CATSRVVAPSYEQYF
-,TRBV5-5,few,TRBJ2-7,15,TGTGCCAGCAGCTTTCTCCCGACAGCTACCTACGAGCAGTACTTC,CASSFLPTATYEQYF
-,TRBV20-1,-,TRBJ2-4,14,TGCAGTGCTAGGGACAGTCTAGCCAAAAACATTCAGTACTTC,CSARDSLAKNIQYF
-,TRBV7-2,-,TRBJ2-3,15,TGTGCCAGCAGCTTAGGGGGCGGGTACGCAGATACGCAGTATTTT,CASSLGGGYADTQYF
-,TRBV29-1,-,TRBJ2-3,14,TGCAGCGTTGTTGTAGTGGAGCTGGCAGATACGCAGTATTTT,CSVVVVELADTQYF